This TCR beta chain came from a study of post-analysis software for immune sequencing data (dated by TCRdb to about 2015). A note on the overall study: Recorded disease courses included relapsing-remitting, secondary progressive and progressive-relapsing multiple sclerosis, with some patients lacking subtype annotation. A subset of samples was prepared in parallel using single-end sample barcoding, then pooled and co-amplified after Illumina adapter ligation. Patient repertoires were compared against around 10 previously published healthy control repertoires from donors aged roughly 6 to 28 years.

As for this clonotype: No cognate antigen has been identified for it. Base qualities are not recorded, but no much larger clone differs from it by a single base.

What the work shows at the level of the full study, not this receptor alone: Direct clustering with F measure showed strong co-clustering of samples prepared in the same batch, prompting a batch-effect correction. Compared with controls, multiple sclerosis patients had significantly lower normalized Chao1 diversity, a finding suggesting substantial peripheral T-cell clonal expansion. The multiple sclerosis patient group was slightly younger than the control group. Patients showed significantly higher frequencies than controls for a handful of TRBV segments, among them TRBV5-6, TRBV5-1 and TRBV20-1.

To demonstrate the VDJtools post-analysis software, the study profiled TCR beta repertoires from the peripheral blood of about a dozen young patients with multiple sclerosis. Multiple sclerosis patients were children and adolescents aged about 6 to 16 years. CDR3 length: 13 amino acids, cysteine to phenylalanine. Only the CDR3 part of the read is kept: 39 bases, read in frame from the first base. Receptor libraries were prepared by PCR. The instrument given in TCRdb is Illumina HiSeq 2500. Unique molecular identifiers were incorporated into TCR beta cDNA libraries to reduce PCR and sequencing biases. About 500,000 cDNA molecules were obtained for every 1 to 10 million input T cells, so each molecule roughly corresponded to one T cell. The same protocol used for the earlier healthy control dataset was applied to prepare and sequence the patient libraries. Within a given batch, samples were prepared together, multiplexed and sequenced on the same HiSeq lane. On the study's bioinformatics: MIGEC was used to process the raw barcoded reads, and molecular identifier groups with only a single read were discarded before consensus assembly and CDR3 extraction. VDJtools was used for post-analysis of the clonotype tables, with diversity normalized by down-sampling every dataset to the smallest sample size. In repertoire overlap clustering, CDR3 amino acid sequences, but not nucleotide sequences, were matched to correct batch-related cross-sample contamination. TCRdb ran its own pipeline on the public reads, namely fastp trimming at Q25 and MiXCR clone calling, and kept in-frame beta chains. Here each entry gathers all rows of one CDR3 protein and keeps the most common genes and DNA. The V and J calls and clone size are TCRdb's, not the authors'. For this sample there are 750,000 to 900,000 distinct CDR3 sequences; approximately 44% appear just once. The ten largest clones add up to 4.9% of the sample.

The specimen was blood. The sequence was collected from a girl between 10 and 17 years old with multiple sclerosis. The chain uses TRBV12-3 or TRBV12-4 and TRBJ2-4; TRBD1 might be the D gene, on 5 matching bases. The tail of the sequence fits TRBJ2-7 better, so the J call may be wrong. CDR3 sequence: CASSLMGRGEQYF. In nucleotides, the sequence is TGTGCCAGCAGCCTTATGGGAAGGGGCGAGCAGTACTTC.